Listed below are T cell receptor beta chains from one sample, sequenced in a study of blood T cell repertoires in COVID-19. Clones were sequenced by immunoSEQ multiplex PCR, and TCRdb holds only the in-frame ones, with some missing. The sample lists some 99,000 clones, about 80% occurring once. The sequenced sample consisted of peripheral blood. Receptors originate from a man between 65 and 85 years old with acute or convalescent COVID-19. Both conserved end residues are trimmed from each CDR3.

j_gene	v_gene	CDR3aa
TRBJ2-1	TRBV30	AWSLGGNYNEQF
TRBJ2-7	TRBV7-2	ASSFGRSSYEQY
TRBJ2-2	TRBV12-3/TRBV12-4	ASSFQVRGELF
TRBJ1-4	TRBV27	ASSLWAGGAGKLF
TRBJ2-7	TRBV18	ASSPQLAGYEQY
TRBJ2-3	TRBV9	ASTPGPVHTQY
TRBJ2-7	TRBV6-1	ASSELRYEQY
TRBJ2-5	TRBV20-1	SALRGETQY
TRBJ2-5	TRBV9	ASSVANQETQY
TRBJ2-7	TRBV5-5	ASSSQGLYEQY
TRBJ1-5	TRBV28	ASSLRGQGHQPQH
TRBJ2-2	TRBV7-9	ASSLGTSATGELF
TRBJ1-1	TRBV6-5	ASSSGQGLGEAF
TRBJ2-1	TRBV19	ASTIPGGYNEQF
TRBJ1-1	TRBV2	ASNRRQDTEAF
TRBJ1-1	TRBV4-3	ASSQDALAGTEAF
TRBJ2-7	TRBV2	ATRQTGSYEQY
TRBJ2-7	TRBV20-1	SARLDEQY
TRBJ2-1	TRBV11-3	ASSPNPGLAGGYNEQF
TRBJ1-5	TRBV6-1	ASSAWSEILSNQPQH
TRBJ2-3	TRBV27	ASTEADTDTQY
TRBJ2-7	TRBV5-6	ASSLTQGSEQY
TRBJ2-7	TRBV9	ASSVGHSLASYEQY
TRBJ2-7	TRBV20-1	SAGQIYEQY
TRBJ2-3	TRBV2	ASSPQALQDTQY
TRBJ1-2	TRBV25-1	ASSSPPDFYGYT
TRBJ2-7	TRBV7-2	ASSFGLAGSEQY
TRBJ2-7	TRBV7-2	ASSLGGGRDEQY
TRBJ1-5	TRBV7-8	ASSPRTVSNQPQH
TRBJ2-5	TRBV11-3	ASSKSGTHEETQY
TRBJ2-5	TRBV11-3	ASSLQGGETQY
TRBJ1-4	TRBV5-4	ASSLGASNEKLF
TRBJ1-4	TRBV3-1/TRBV3-2	ASSVQVDEKLF
TRBJ2-5	TRBV2	ASTLGETQY
TRBJ1-5	TRBV18	ASSPGQGVHAH
TRBJ2-2	TRBV11-3	ASSLGGRNTGELF
TRBJ2-7	TRBV25-1	ASGDRVSYEQY
TRBJ1-2	TRBV5-4	ASSSGQDFNYGYT
TRBJ2-7	TRBV4-2	ASSPGTSGRAAEQY
TRBJ2-5	TRBV7-6	ASSLMTTVRGTQY
TRBJ2-3	TRBV5-1	ASTFGQNTDTQY
TRBJ1-2	TRBV5-1	ASSLGTTGGRGYT
TRBJ2-2	TRBV10-3	AISEGTSGIYTGELF
TRBJ2-1	TRBV10-3	AISRTSGSYNEQF
TRBJ1-5	TRBV5-1	ASSLGSGQPQH
TRBJ2-7	TRBV29-1	SVGQGPPWGEQY
TRBJ1-4	TRBV5-1	ASSLTGTGQEKLF
TRBJ2-7	TRBV9	ASSVVASGSYEQY
TRBJ2-7	TRBV28	ASSSDRGQGRGEQY
TRBJ2-7	TRBV6-2/TRBV6-3	ASSFMTSGIHEQY
TRBJ2-7	TRBV6-5	ASSYVQSYEQY
TRBJ2-5	TRBV19	ASSPRTGGWETQY
TRBJ2-7	TRBV25-1	ASSPGTGVKAYEQY